This passage covers 22 T cell receptor beta chains from one sample sequenced in a study of blood T cell repertoires in COVID-19. Clones were read by immunoSEQ multiplex PCR, and TCRdb kept only the in-frame ones, dropping some. The data hold around 29,000 clones, with about 88% observed a single time. The sequencing sample was made of peripheral blood. The receptors derive from a human donor with active COVID-19. The donor label of this sample is uncertain.

The chain employs TRBV7-9 and TRBJ2-3; D is undetermined. From germline, CDR1 is SEHNR and CDR2 FQNEAQ (reference sequence). The CDR3 is 15 amino acids. V was clipped by 1 base and J by 0 bases, with 8 bases between them. Here the CDR3 DNA reads TGTGCCAGCAGCTTAGGCACAGAGAGCACAGATACGCAGTATTTT. This translates into CASSLGTESTDTQYF.

This chain joins TRBV24-1 and TRBJ2-2, with 7 bases fitting TRBD2. The CDR3 sequence is 14 residues long. V lost 9 bases and J lost 2; bases outside the gene matches: 5. Germline V lookup: CDR1 KGHDR, CDR2 SFDVKD. Here the CDR3 DNA reads TGTGCCACCCGGCCTAGCGGAAACACCGGGGAGCTGTTTTTT. Translating gives CATRPSGNTGELFF.

The chain combines TRBV3-1 (or the pseudogene TRBV3-2) with TRBJ2-2; TRBD1 matches at 12 bases. Germline V CDR1 and CDR2: LGHDT, YNNKEL (reference sequence). There are 16 residues in the CDR3. V gave up 4 bases and J gave up 5 bases; unmatched junction bases: 5. The CDR3 coding sequence is TGTGCCAGCAGCCGGGGGACAGGGGGCATAACCGGGGAGCTGTTTTTT. Amino acid sequence: CASSRGTGGITGELFF.

This sequence joins TRBV7-2 and TRBJ1-5; TRBD1 matches 7 bases. From germline, CDR1 is SGHTA and CDR2 FQGNSA. This CDR3 comprises 13 residues. The ends lost 3 bases at V and 7 bases at J; junction bases unmatched: 3. The CDR3 coding sequence is TGTGCCAGCAGCTTCGACAGGGCACAGCCCCAGCATTTT. Its protein is CASSFDRAQPQHF.

This rearrangement joins TRBV5-6 to TRBJ1-1, with a tentative D call TRBD1 (5 bases). V was pared by 0 bases and J by 4 bases, with 10 bases between. Germline values: CDR1 SGHDT, CDR2 YYEEEE. The CDR3 consists of 14 residues. The DNA of the CDR3 is TGTGCCAGCAGCTTGGTTGGAGGGACCACTGAAGCTTTCTTT. Protein sequence: CASSLVGGTTEAFF.

This rearrangement joins TRBV12-5 to TRBJ2-7; TRBD1 matches at 7 bases. The V gene's germline CDR1 is LGHNT and CDR2 FRNRAP. The length of the CDR3 is 14 residues. Trimming removed 4 bases from V and 3 bases from J; junction bases left unmatched: 6. The CDR3 bases are TGTGCTAGTGGTTCGGGACAGCTAATCTACGAGCAGTACTTC. Its translation: CASGSGQLIYEQYF. The variable domain in full, with the rest retrieved from reference TRBV12-5 and TRBJ2-7, is DARVTQTPRHKVTEMGQEVTMRCQPILGHNTVFWYRQTMMQGLELLAYFRNRAPLDDSGMPKDRFSAEMPDATLATLKIQPSEPRDSAVYFCASGSGQLIYEQYFGPGTRLTVT.

The chain carries TRBV5-1 and TRBJ2-3; 9 nucleotides align to TRBD2. V trimming: 0 bases; J trimming: 5 bases; junction bases outside the gene matches: 7. Germline V lookup: CDR1 SGHRS, CDR2 YFSETQ. CDR3 length: 16 residues. For the CDR3, the DNA is TGCGCCAGCAGCTTGGGGGGCGGGGGGGCAGAAGATACGCAGTATTTT. Translated, it gives CASSLGGGGAEDTQYF.

The gene calls are TRBV3-1 (or the pseudogene TRBV3-2) and TRBJ2-7; 9 bases align to TRBD2. The CDR3 consists of 17 residues. With V trimmed by 4 bases and J by 4 bases, 14 bases remained unmatched. The germline V gene has CDR1 LGHDT and CDR2 YNNKEL (reference sequence). The CDR3 reads CASSPGWGGLAGYEQYF. The CDR3 nucleotides read TGTGCCAGCAGCCCGGGGTGGGGGGGACTAGCTGGTTACGAGCAGTACTTC.

This clone was detected only a few times. This chain links TRBV2 with TRBJ2-7, with TRBD2 identical over 9 bases. V was clipped by 4 bases and J by 0 bases; unmatched bases: 4. This CDR3 contains 15 residues. CDR1 is SNHLY, CDR2 FYNNEI, per germline. CDR3 loop: CASSGPAGGSYEQYF. For the CDR3, the DNA is TGTGCCAGCAGTGGTCCAGCGGGGGGCTCCTACGAGCAGTACTTC.

The CDR3 spells CASSYDSNTEAFF. CDR3 nucleotides: TGTGCCAGCAGCTATGATAGTAACACTGAAGCTTTCTTT. The chain recombines TRBV11-3 with TRBJ1-1, with no clear D. Trimming removed 4 bases at V and 2 bases at J, with 8 bases between. CDR1 and CDR2 (germline): SGHNT, YENEEA. This CDR3 comprises 13 residues.

The chain recombines TRBV3-1 (or the pseudogene TRBV3-2) with TRBJ1-2, with a weak D call TRBD1 (6 bases). Deletions cut 1 base from V and 3 bases from J, with 18 bases between. Germline V gives CDR1 LGHDT, CDR2 YNNKEL (reference sequence). This CDR3 has 17 residues. The CDR3 nucleotides read TGTGCCAGCAGCCAAGGGGGGCTAAGGAGAGATGACTATGGCTACACCTTC. Its translation is CASSQGGLRRDDYGYTF.

This clone came up a few times. This chain joins TRBV18 and TRBJ1-6; D uncertain. V lost 4 bases, J lost 5 bases, and 9 bases lay in between. The germline V gene has CDR1 KGHSH and CDR2 LQKENI. CDR3 length: 14 amino acids. CDR3 sequence reads: CASSLATNNSPLHF. In DNA, the CDR3 is TGTGCCAGCTCACTTGCGACAAATAATTCACCCCTCCACTTT.

The chain recombines TRBV2 with TRBJ1-5, with D hard to call. V lost 4 bases to trimming and J lost 3 bases, with 10 bases between them. The CDR3 runs to 14 residues. Looked up from germline, CDR1 is SNHLY and CDR2 is FYNNEI. This chain's CDR3 is CASSVEGTNQPQHF. The CDR3 DNA is TGTGCCAGCAGTGTTGAGGGAACCAATCAGCCCCAGCATTTT.

The gene calls are TRBV24-1 and TRBJ2-7; perhaps TRBD2 as D (6 bases). The CDR3 covers 13 residues. Germline V CDR1 and CDR2: KGHDR, SFDVKD. Trimming stripped 9 bases from V and 0 bases from J, with 11 bases between. The CDR3 DNA reads as TGTGCCACCTCCGACGGGAGCTCCTACGAGCAGTACTTC. Translation: CATSDGSSYEQYF.

The chain combines TRBV29-1 with TRBJ1-2, with D tentatively TRBD1 (6 bases). Deletions cut 1 base from V and 7 bases from J, with 22 bases between. The CDR3 sequence is 16 residues long. Germline V gene data show CDR1 as SQVTM and CDR2 as ANQGSEA. The DNA of the CDR3 is TGCAGCGTTGAAGTAGCGATCGGGCAGGGGCCCGGTGGCTACACCTTC. Encoded protein: CSVEVAIGQGPGGYTF. Full variable domain (outside the CDR3, taken from reference TRBV29-1 and TRBJ1-2): SAVISQKPSRDICQRGTSLTIQCQVDSQVTMMFWYRQQPGQSLTLIATANQGSEATYESGFVIDKFPISRPNLTFSTLTVSNMSPEDSSIYLCSVEVAIGQGPGGYTFGSGTRLTVV.

V is TRBV6-1 and J is TRBJ2-3, with 11 nucleotides matching TRBD2. Trimming took 0 bases from V and 2 from J; bases not matched to a gene: 4. The V gene's germline CDR1 is MNHNS and CDR2 SASEGT. The CDR3 loop spans 17 amino acids. CDR3 residues: CASSEAPGLAATDTQYF. DNA of the CDR3: TGTGCCAGCAGTGAAGCCCCGGGACTAGCGGCCACAGATACGCAGTATTTT.

The chain employs TRBV6-6 and TRBJ2-7, with 9 bases identical to TRBD1. Germline assignment: CDR1 MNHNY and CDR2 SVGAGI (reference sequence). Germline trimming cut 2 bases from V and 2 bases from J; bases unmatched to any gene: 7. The length of the CDR3 is 16 residues. DNA for the CDR3: TGTGCCAGCAGTTACGAACAGGGGGCTCCCACCTACGAGCAGTACTTC. Its translation: CASSYEQGAPTYEQYF.

The chain is built from TRBV11-2 and TRBJ2-3; 11 positions agree with TRBD2. Germline loops: CDR1 SGHAT, CDR2 FQNNGV. The CDR3 has 17 residues. V was pared by 5 bases and J by 1 base, with 8 bases of the junction left unmatched. The CDR3 sequence: CASSEVAGGPGTDTQYF. CDR3 sequence (DNA): TGTGCCAGCAGCGAGGTAGCGGGGGGGCCCGGCACAGATACGCAGTATTTT. Supplemented by reference TRBV11-2 and TRBJ2-3, the full variable domain reads EAGVAQSPRYKIIEKRQSVAFWCNPISGHATLYWYQQILGQGPKLLIQFQNNGVVDDSQLPKDRFSAERLKGVDSTLKIQPAKLEDSAVYLCASSEVAGGPGTDTQYFGPGTRLTVL.

The chain links TRBV12-3 or TRBV12-4 to TRBJ1-5, with a possible D match to TRBD1 (5 bases). Deletions cut 7 bases from V and 7 bases from J, with 14 bases between. CDR3 length: 13 residues. CDR3 sequence (DNA): TGTGCCAGCACCACGACAGTAGGGCAGCCCCAGCATTTT. Its translation: CASTTTVGQPQHF.

J is TRBJ1-4 and V is TRBV5-1, with TRBD1 matching 10 bases. Germline CDR1 is SGHRS and CDR2 is YFSETQ. V dropped 10 bases and J dropped 7; count of bases not matched to a gene: 10. This CDR3 contains 14 residues. The CDR3 reads CAGNGQGVFEKLFF. As DNA, the CDR3 is TGCGCCGGTAACGGACAGGGGGTTTTTGAAAAACTGTTTTTT.

The chain carries TRBV3-1 (or the pseudogene TRBV3-2) and TRBJ1-6; possibly TRBD1 for D (5 bases). V was shortened by 1 base and J by 6 bases, with 7 bases between the two germline ends. CDR3 length: 14 residues. The germline V gene has CDR1 LGHDT and CDR2 YNNKEL (reference sequence). In DNA form, the CDR3 reads TGTGCCAGCAGCCAAGGACAGATTAATTCACCCCTCCACTTT. It encodes CASSQGQINSPLHF.

The chain links TRBV27 to TRBJ1-2; D gene ambiguous. The CDR3 is made up of 13 amino acids. V gave up 2 bases and J gave up 7 bases, with 11 bases separating them. Germline CDR1 is MNHEY and CDR2 is SMNVEV (reference sequence). The CDR3 DNA is TGTGCCAGCAGTTTAGGAGGGCTGTCTGGCTACACCTTC. Amino acid sequence: CASSLGGLSGYTF.